The present T cell receptor beta chain was sequenced within a study of blood T cell repertoires in COVID-19. About the study: Acute and convalescent COVID-19 samples came from the United States, Italy and Spain. From T cells, B-cell-depleted T cells, or PBMCs came the material, which was cDNA or gDNA.

Authors' processing steps: Researchers report that nucleated cell counts were estimated from reference gene primer amplification. Data came from immunoSEQ multiplex PCR; TCRdb stores just in-frame clones and leaves some out. The V and J calls and clone size come from that table; D and trimming were worked out from the DNA. The repertoire holds around 250,000 clones, with about nine tenths as singletons. Germline V gene data show CDR1 as GTSNPN and CDR2 as SVGIG (reference sequence). The CDR3 loop spans 11 amino acids. V lost 6 bases, J lost 5 bases, and 10 bases lay in between. Sequencing was carried out using peripheral blood. The chain recombines TRBV30 with TRBJ1-1, with D perhaps matching TRBD1 (5 bases). The receptor's source is a woman aged 25 to 39 with active or convalescent COVID-19. CDR3 sequence: CACGGDTEAFF. The CDR3 DNA reads TGTGCCTGCGGGGGAGATACTGAAGCTTTCTTT.